This T cell receptor beta chain was obtained from a study of cytomegalovirus exposure and HLA in healthy donors. Study-level information: Caucasian-associated ancestry cluster membership applied to around 76% of several hundred genotyped donors.

The donors gave bone marrow, and they were healthy. Germline-derived CDR1 and CDR2 are MDHEN and SYDVKM. Unmatched junction bases numbered 9, after V lost 7 bases and J lost 3 bases. CDR3 length: 15 amino acids. With regard to this clone: Its specificity is not known.

PCR employed 60 Vbeta and 13 Jbeta primers. Data came from immunoSEQ multiplex PCR; TCRdb stores just in-frame clones and leaves some out. This repertoire shows some 180,000 clones, 76% found once; its top ten account for 2% to 2.5%. Study results and limitations: Confirmation in vitro established that three CMV-associated chains were specific for CMV antigens. For most TCR beta V segments, an earlier analysis put the productive rate at about 87% or about 30% of the time.

The receptor was derived from a woman younger than 45 in good health and CMV-seropositive. The sample taken for sequencing was PBMCs. The V gene is TRBV28, the J gene TRBJ2-5; TRBD2 matches at 9 bases. The CDR3 DNA follows: TGTGCCAGCATTTCGGCTAGCGGGGTCGAAGAGACCCAGTACTTC. Its protein is CASISASGVEETQYF.